Described below is a single TCR beta chain sequence and its context. Antigen unknown. This specimen belongs to a study of post-analysis software for immune sequencing data. Prepared TCR beta cDNA libraries contained unique molecular identifiers. MiXCR, applied by TCRdb to the PCR reads, yields one record per CDR3 protein. Among over 700,000 distinct CDR3 sequences, roughly 27% were seen once, and the ten largest hold about 0.5%. Regarding the study as a whole: Roughly 5 TRBV segments, TRBV5-6, TRBV5-1 and TRBV20-1 among them, were found more frequent in patients than controls.

The CDR3 spans 13 residues. V was cut by 6 bases and J by 0 bases, with 12 bases left in between. The V gene's germline CDR1 is DFQATT and CDR2 SNEGSKA (reference sequence). Sequenced input: blood. This sequence originates from a girl aged 5-17 years with multiple sclerosis. V and J are TRBV20-1 and TRBJ2-7; D is perhaps TRBD2 (7 bases). The CDR3 here is CSAGGGDSYEQYF. The CDR3 bases are TGCAGTGCCGGAGGGGGGGACTCCTACGAGCAGTACTTC.